Only one count was recorded for the clone carrying this T cell receptor (beta chain). Donors in Cohort 3 counted as recovered after two negative PCRs, clearance, or symptom resolution. The data belong to a study of blood T cell repertoires in COVID-19. Overall study context: In each case, the material was cDNA or gDNA derived from T cells, B-cell-depleted T cells, or PBMCs.

This CDR3 is built from 15 residues. Trimming cost V 7 bases and J 5 bases; bases outside gene matches: 12. CDR1 and CDR2 (germline): MNHEY, SVGAGI. Method: immunoSEQ multiplex PCR; TCRdb's copy keeps in-frame clones and lacks some. The sample yields approximately 300,000 clones, more than 85% seen once. The V gene is TRBV6-5, the J gene TRBJ2-7; 9 bases are shared with TRBD1. Material for sequencing was PBMCs or T cells enriched from blood (not recorded which). The origin of this receptor is a woman aged 30 to 39 who had recovered from COVID-19. The CDR3 sequence: CASNKQGAVPNEQYF. As DNA, the CDR3 is TGTGCCAGCAACAAACAGGGGGCTGTTCCCAACGAGCAGTACTTC.